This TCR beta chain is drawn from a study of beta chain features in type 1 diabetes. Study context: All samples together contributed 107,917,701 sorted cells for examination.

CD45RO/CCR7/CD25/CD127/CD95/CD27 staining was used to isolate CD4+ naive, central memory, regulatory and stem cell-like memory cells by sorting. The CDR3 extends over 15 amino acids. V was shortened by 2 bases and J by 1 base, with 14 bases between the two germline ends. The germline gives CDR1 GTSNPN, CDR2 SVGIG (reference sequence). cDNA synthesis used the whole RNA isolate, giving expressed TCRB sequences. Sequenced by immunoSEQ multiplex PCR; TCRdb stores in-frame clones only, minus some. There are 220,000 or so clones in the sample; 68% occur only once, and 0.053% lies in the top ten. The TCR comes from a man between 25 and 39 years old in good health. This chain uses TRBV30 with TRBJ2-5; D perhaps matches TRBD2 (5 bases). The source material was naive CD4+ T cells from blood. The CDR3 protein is CAWSSGSAIQETQYF. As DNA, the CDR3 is TGTGCCTGGAGTAGCGGTAGCGCCATCCAAGAGACCCAGTACTTC.